One T cell receptor (beta chain) is described in this entry. Each case's diagnosis was confirmed by two pathologists on H&E. This sample stems from a study of immune evolution from preneoplasia to lung adenocarcinoma. Overall study: HLA loss of heterozygosity: about 7% AIS, under 19% MIA, 30% to 35% ADC, none AAH.

The CDR3 is 15 residues long. CDR1 is LNHNV and CDR2 is YYDKDF in the germline V gene (reference sequence). Trimming stripped 1 base from V and 0 bases from J, with 10 bases between. Sequencing was performed with immunoSEQ multiplex PCR; in TCRdb, only in-frame clones are kept and a portion is missing. The sample yields around 5,700 clones, approximately 80% seen once. This chain uses TRBV15 with TRBJ2-7; D gene unclear. Sequences were obtained from FFPE lung adenocarcinoma in situ tissue. This receptor was taken from a donor older than 65 with lung adenocarcinoma. The CDR3 sequence: CATSRGAGPSYEQYF. The CDR3 DNA reads TGTGCCACCAGCAGAGGGGCAGGACCCTCCTACGAGCAGTACTTC.